This T cell receptor (beta chain) was found in a study of blood T cell repertoires in COVID-19. CDR1 is MDHEN and CDR2 is SYDVKM in the germline V gene. Unmatched junction bases numbered 13, after V lost 8 bases and J lost 7 bases. The CDR3 has 16 amino acids. The study drew participants aged about 18 to 89 years from some 23 US areas. During the 2 weeks before they entered the study, exposed participants had met someone with a PCR-confirmed or clinician-diagnosed COVID-19 case. Study processing details: Quantification of nucleated cells was approximated via reference gene primer amplification. The repertoire was sequenced with immunoSEQ multiplex PCR; TCRdb's copy has only in-frame clones and lacks some. V, J and clone size are taken as reported in that table, and D and trimming were inferred from the DNA itself. Found here are about 230,000 clones, approximately 88% of them singletons; the top ten hold about 4%.

The receptor was derived from a woman in her twenties or thirties who had been exposed to COVID-19. The specimen was PBMCs or T cells enriched from blood (not recorded which). The V call is TRBV28, the J call TRBJ1-4; 10 nucleotides align to TRBD1. The CDR3 DNA reads TGTGCCAGCCAAGACAGGGGGCGAGAGTTGAGTGAAAAACTGTTTTTT. Translation: CASQDRGRELSEKLFF.